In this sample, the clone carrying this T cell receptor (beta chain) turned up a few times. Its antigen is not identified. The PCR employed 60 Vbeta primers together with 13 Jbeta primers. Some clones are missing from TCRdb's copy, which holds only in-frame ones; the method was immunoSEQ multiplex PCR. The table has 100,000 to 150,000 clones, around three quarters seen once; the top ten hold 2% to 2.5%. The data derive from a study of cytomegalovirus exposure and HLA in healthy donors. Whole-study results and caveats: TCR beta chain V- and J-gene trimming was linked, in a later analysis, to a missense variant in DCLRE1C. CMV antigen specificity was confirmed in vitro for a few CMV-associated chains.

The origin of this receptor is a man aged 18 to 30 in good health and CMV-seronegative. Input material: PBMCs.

This chain's CDR3 is CASSLSWGRGGELFF. DNA of the CDR3: TGTGCCAGCAGTTTATCTTGGGGGCGAGGCGGGGAGCTGTTTTTT. The rearrangement links TRBV27 to TRBJ2-2; D is possibly TRBD1 (6 bases). The CDR3 has 15 amino acids. Trimming took 0 bases from V and 7 from J, leaving 12 bases between them. CDR1 MNHEY and CDR2 SMNVEV come from the germline V gene (reference sequence).